This T cell receptor beta chain was documented in a study of blood T cell repertoires in COVID-19. For the study at large: The United States, Italy and Spain supplied acute and convalescent COVID-19 samples. Sample material is recorded as cDNA or gDNA derived from T cells, B-cell-depleted T cells, or PBMCs.

From germline, CDR1 is SGHKS and CDR2 YYEKEE (reference sequence). Trimming took off 0 bases at V and 4 bases at J, with 11 bases between the two ends. The CDR3 has 15 amino acids. In the original workflow: Amplification of reference gene primers provided the estimated nucleated cell counts. Method: immunoSEQ multiplex PCR; TCRdb's copy keeps in-frame clones and lacks some. The V and J calls and clone size are taken from that table; D and trimming were inferred from the DNA. This sample has about 100,000 clones, with around 88% found just once. The origin of this receptor is a human donor in a cohort sampled during active COVID-19. Material: peripheral blood. The chain couples TRBV5-5 to TRBJ1-5; the D gene is possibly TRBD1 (5 bases). CDR3 DNA: TGTGCCAGCAGCTTGGGAGCAGGGAGGAATCAGCCCCAGCATTTT. Translated: CASSLGAGRNQPQHF.